The entry below gives a single T cell receptor beta chain sequence along with its context. The target antigen is unknown. The data derive from a study of T-cell memory formation after mild COVID-19. The study, taken as a whole, reports: For second-wave clones that peaked at day 37, SARS-CoV-2 specificity went unverified. The appearance of some responding clones in pre-infection memory suggested that cross-reactive memory joined.

Constant-segment primers and 5'RACE yielded cDNA libraries for TCR alpha and TCR beta, each carrying sample barcodes and UMIs. Using its own MiXCR run on the 5' RACE reads, TCRdb lists one record per CDR3 protein. This table holds 200,000 or so distinct CDR3 sequences, around 9.5% found once. V lost 4 bases to trimming and J lost 4 bases, with 13 bases between them. CDR3 length: 15 residues. In germline, CDR1 is LGHDT, CDR2 YNNKEL (reference sequence). The genes are TRBV3-1 and TRBJ1-4; D perhaps matches TRBD1 (6 bases). The sequence came from a man between 18 and 29 years old who had mild COVID-19 (a few samples of this study predate the infection). Cell type and time point are not known. The sample taken for sequencing was PBMCs or a T cell subset sorted from them (not recorded which). CDR3 sequence: CASSLDGTSNEKLFF. CDR3 nucleotide sequence: TGTGCCAGCAGCCTAGACGGGACAAGTAATGAAAAACTGTTTTTT.